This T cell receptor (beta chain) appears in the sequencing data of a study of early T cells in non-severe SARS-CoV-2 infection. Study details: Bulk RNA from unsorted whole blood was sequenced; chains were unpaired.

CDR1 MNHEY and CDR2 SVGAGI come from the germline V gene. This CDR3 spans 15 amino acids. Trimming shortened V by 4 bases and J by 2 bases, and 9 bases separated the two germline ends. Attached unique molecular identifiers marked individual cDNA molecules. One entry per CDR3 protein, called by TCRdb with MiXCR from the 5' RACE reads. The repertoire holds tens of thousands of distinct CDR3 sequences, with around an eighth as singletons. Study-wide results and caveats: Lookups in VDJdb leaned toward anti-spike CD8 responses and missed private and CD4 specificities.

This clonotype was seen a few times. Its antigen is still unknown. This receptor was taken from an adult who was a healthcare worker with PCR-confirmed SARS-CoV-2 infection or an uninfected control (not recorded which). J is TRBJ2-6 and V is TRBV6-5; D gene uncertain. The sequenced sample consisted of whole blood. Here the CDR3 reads CASSFDGPGANVLTF. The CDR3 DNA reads TGTGCCAGCAGTTTCGATGGGCCTGGGGCCAACGTCCTGACTTTC.